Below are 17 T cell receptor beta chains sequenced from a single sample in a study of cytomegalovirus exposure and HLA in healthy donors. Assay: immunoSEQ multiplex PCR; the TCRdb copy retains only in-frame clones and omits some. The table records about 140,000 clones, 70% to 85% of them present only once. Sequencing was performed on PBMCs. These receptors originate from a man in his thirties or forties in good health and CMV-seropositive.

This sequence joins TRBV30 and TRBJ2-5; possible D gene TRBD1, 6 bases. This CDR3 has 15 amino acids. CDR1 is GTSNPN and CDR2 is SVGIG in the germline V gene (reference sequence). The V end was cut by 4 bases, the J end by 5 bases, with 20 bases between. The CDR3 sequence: CAWTLETGLGETQYF. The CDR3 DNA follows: TGTGCCTGGACCCTCGAGACAGGACTGGGGGAGACCCAGTACTTC.

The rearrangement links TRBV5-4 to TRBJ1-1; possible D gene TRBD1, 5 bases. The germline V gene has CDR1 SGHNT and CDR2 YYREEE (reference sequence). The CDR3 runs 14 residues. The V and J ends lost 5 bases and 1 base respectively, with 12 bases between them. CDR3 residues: CASSKIDRNTEAFF. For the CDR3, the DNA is TGTGCCAGCAGTAAAATTGACAGGAACACTGAAGCTTTCTTT.

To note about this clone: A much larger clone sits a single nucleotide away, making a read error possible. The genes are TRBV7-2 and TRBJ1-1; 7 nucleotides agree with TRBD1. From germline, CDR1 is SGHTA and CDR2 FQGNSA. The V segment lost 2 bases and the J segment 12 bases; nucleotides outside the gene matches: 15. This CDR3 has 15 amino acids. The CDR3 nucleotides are TGTGCCAGCAGCTTAAGAGAGGGGGCCTCAACAGAAACTTTCTTT. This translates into CASSLREGASTETFF.

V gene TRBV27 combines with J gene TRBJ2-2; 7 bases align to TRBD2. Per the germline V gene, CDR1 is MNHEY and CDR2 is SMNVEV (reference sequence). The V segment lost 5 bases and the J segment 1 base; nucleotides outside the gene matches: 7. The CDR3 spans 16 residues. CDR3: CASSPPGGRNTGELFF. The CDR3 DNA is TGTGCCAGCAGTCCCCCGGGGGGAAGGAACACCGGGGAGCTGTTTTTT.

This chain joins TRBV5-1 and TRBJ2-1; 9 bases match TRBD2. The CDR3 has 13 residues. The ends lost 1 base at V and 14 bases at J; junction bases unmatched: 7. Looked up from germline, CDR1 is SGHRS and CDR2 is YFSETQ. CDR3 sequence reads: CASSLWREGQKFF. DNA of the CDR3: TGCGCCAGCAGCTTGTGGCGGGAGGGCCAAAAGTTCTTC.

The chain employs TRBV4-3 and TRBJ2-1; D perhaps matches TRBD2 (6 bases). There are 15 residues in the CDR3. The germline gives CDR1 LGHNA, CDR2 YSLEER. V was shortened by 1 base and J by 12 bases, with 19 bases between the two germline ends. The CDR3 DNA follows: TGCGCCAGCAGCCAAGGGAGCGGAGGGGTGAGCGGGCAGTTCTTC. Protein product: CASSQGSGGVSGQFF.

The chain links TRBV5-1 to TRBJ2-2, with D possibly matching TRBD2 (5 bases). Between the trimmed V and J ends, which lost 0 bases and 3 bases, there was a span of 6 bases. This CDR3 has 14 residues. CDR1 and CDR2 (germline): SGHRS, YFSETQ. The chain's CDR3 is CASSLGTDTGELFF. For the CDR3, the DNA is TGCGCCAGCAGCTTGGGGACTGACACCGGGGAGCTGTTTTTT.

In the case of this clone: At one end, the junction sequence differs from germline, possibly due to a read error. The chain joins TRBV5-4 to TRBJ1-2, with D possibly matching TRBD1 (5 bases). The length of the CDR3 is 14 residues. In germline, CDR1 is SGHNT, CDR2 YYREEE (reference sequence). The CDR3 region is CASSSGLQEGIKAF. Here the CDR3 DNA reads TGTGCCAGCAGCAGCGGGCTCCAGGAGGGGATTAAAGCATTC.

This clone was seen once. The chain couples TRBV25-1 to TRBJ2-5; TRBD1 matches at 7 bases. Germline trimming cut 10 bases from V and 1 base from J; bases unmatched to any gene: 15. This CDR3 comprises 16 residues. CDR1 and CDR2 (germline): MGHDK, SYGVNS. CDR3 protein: CAKTLGQDLAQETQYF. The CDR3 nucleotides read TGTGCCAAGACCCTAGGACAGGACCTCGCCCAAGAGACCCAGTACTTC.

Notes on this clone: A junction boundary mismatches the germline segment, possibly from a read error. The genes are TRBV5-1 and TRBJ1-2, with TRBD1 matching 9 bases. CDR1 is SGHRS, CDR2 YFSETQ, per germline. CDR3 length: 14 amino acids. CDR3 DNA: TGCGCCAGCAGCTGGGACAGGGCTAATTATGGCTACACCTTC. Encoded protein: CASSWDRANYGYTF.

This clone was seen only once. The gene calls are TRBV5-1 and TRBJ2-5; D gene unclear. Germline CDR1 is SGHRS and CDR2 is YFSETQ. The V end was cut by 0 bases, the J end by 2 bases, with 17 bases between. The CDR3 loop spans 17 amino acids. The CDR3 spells CASSLVLGPSGQETQYF. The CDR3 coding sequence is TGCGCCAGCAGCTTGGTGCTGGGTCCTTCGGGTCAAGAGACCCAGTACTTC.

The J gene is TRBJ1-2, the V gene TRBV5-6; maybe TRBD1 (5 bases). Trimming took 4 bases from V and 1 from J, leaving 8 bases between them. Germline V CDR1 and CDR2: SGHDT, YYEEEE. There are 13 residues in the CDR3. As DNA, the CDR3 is TGTGCCAGCAGCCCCGACAGTAACTATGGCTACACCTTC. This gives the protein CASSPDSNYGYTF.

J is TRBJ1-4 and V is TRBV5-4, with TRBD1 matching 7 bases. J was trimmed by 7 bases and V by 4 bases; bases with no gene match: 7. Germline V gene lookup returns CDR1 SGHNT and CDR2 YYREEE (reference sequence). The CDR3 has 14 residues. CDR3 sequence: CASSPDRRGEKLFF. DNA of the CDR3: TGTGCCAGCAGCCCGGACAGGAGGGGTGAAAAACTGTTTTTT.

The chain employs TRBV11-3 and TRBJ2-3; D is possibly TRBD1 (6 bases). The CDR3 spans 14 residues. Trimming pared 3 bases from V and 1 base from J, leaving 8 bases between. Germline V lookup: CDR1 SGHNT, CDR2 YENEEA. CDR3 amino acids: CASSLDRRTDTQYF. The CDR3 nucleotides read TGTGCCAGCAGCTTGGACAGACGCACAGATACGCAGTATTTT.

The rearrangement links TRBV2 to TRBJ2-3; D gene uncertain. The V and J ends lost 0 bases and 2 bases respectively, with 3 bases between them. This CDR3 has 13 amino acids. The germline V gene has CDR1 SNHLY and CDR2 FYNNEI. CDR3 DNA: TGTGCCAGCAGTGAAGCTAACACAGATACGCAGTATTTT. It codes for CASSEANTDTQYF.

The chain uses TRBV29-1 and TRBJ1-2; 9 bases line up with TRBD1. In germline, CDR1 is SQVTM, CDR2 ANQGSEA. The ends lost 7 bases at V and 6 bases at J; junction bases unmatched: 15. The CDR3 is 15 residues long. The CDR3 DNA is TGCAGCGCCCCGGACAGGGGCCTTATTTCCGATGGCTACACCTTC. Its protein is CSAPDRGLISDGYTF.

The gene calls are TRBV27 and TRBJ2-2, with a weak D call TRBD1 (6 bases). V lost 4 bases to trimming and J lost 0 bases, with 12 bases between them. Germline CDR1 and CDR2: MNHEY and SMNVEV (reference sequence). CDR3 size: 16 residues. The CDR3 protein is CASSWGGTTNTGELFF. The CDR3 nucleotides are TGTGCCAGCAGTTGGGGTGGGACAACGAACACCGGGGAGCTGTTTTTT.